Each of the 27 T cell receptor beta chains below was sequenced from the same sample in a study of blood T cell repertoires in COVID-19. Profiling relied on immunoSEQ multiplex PCR, and the TCRdb table lists in-frame clones only, not all of them. The table includes around 450,000 clones, around 91% detected once. The specimen sequenced was PBMCs or T cells enriched from blood (not recorded which). The receptors come from a man between 18 and 29 years old who had recovered from COVID-19.

This chain connects TRBV7-6 to TRBJ1-4; TRBD1 agrees at 8 bases. Germline V gene lookup returns CDR1 SGHVS and CDR2 FNYEAQ. The CDR3 has 16 amino acids. Unmatched junction bases numbered 12, after V lost 5 bases and J lost 7 bases. This CDR3 is CASSRTGTGRGEKLFF. Here the CDR3 DNA reads TGTGCCAGCAGCCGTACCGGGACAGGTCGGGGTGAAAAACTGTTTTTT.

The genes are TRBV6-5 and TRBJ1-2, with D possibly matching TRBD1 (6 bases). V was clipped by 6 bases and J by 3 bases, with 11 bases between them. From germline, CDR1 is MNHEY and CDR2 SVGAGI. This CDR3 is 13 amino acids long. The CDR3 loop is CASRNGQYYGYTF. The DNA for the CDR3 is TGTGCCAGCAGGAATGGACAGTACTATGGCTACACCTTC.

The J gene is TRBJ1-1, the V gene TRBV5-8, with D unresolved. This CDR3 region has 11 residues. Trimming stripped 10 bases from V and 5 bases from J, with 12 bases between. Looked up from germline, CDR1 is SGHTS and CDR2 is YDEGEE. This CDR3 is CAGIAGTEAFF. The DNA for the CDR3 is TGTGCCGGGATAGCGGGAACTGAAGCTTTCTTT.

The chain links TRBV7-2 to TRBJ1-2; TRBD1 might be the D (6 bases). The CDR3 is 15 amino acids. The germline CDR1 and CDR2 sequences are SGHTA and FQGNSA. V was pared by 5 bases and J by 2 bases, with 15 bases between. The CDR3 coding sequence is TGTGCCAGCAGCAGACGACAGGACCTAAACTATGGCTACACCTTC. This gives the protein CASSRRQDLNYGYTF.

V usage is TRBV7-8 and J usage is TRBJ1-2; D is perhaps TRBD1 (6 bases). Germline-derived CDR1 and CDR2 are SGHVS and FQNEAQ. The length of the CDR3 is 17 residues. With 5 bases removed from V and 5 bases from J, the gap between germline ends came to 24 bases. CDR3 residues: CASSPYYQTDSTYGYTF. CDR3 nucleotide sequence: TGTGCCAGCAGCCCCTATTACCAGACGGACAGCACATATGGCTACACCTTC.

This rearrangement joins TRBV28 to TRBJ1-6, with TRBD1 matching 7 bases. Germline-derived CDR1 and CDR2 are MDHEN and SYDVKM. The ends lost 5 bases at V and 6 bases at J; junction bases unmatched: 7. This CDR3 has 15 amino acids. The CDR3 DNA sequence: TGTGCCAGCAGTCGTCGGGACAGAATTAATTCACCCCTCCACTTT. Translating gives CASSRRDRINSPLHF.

V and J are TRBV12-3 or TRBV12-4 and TRBJ1-5; D uncertain. The CDR3 has 12 residues. Trimming left V 6 bases short and J 6 bases short, with 9 bases between. Here the CDR3 reads CASSTSSQPQHF. CDR3 DNA sequence: TGTGCCAGCAGCACCTCGAGTCAGCCCCAGCATTTT.

The rearrangement uses TRBV27 and TRBJ1-4; 8 positions agree with TRBD1. The CDR3 contains 16 residues. J was trimmed by 4 bases and V by 4 bases; bases with no gene match: 8. The germline gives CDR1 MNHEY, CDR2 SMNVEV (reference sequence). This chain's CDR3 is CASSSFPGGDNEKLFF. CDR3 DNA sequence: TGTGCCAGCAGTTCTTTTCCAGGGGGCGATAATGAAAAACTGTTTTTT.

This sequence joins TRBV6-5 and TRBJ1-1; no clear D gene. Trimming took off 7 bases at V and 4 bases at J, with 10 bases between the two ends. Germline V CDR1 and CDR2: MNHEY, SVGAGI. CDR3 length: 12 residues. For the CDR3, the DNA is TGTGCCAGCAACGGTTTTGGCACTGAAGCTTTCTTT. Translated: CASNGFGTEAFF.

The chain combines TRBV6-5 with TRBJ2-1; 7 bases match TRBD1. The germline gives CDR1 MNHEY, CDR2 SVGAGI. V gave up 10 bases and J gave up 4 bases; unmatched junction bases: 7. CDR3 length equals 13 residues. The CDR3 spells CATGTVLYNEQFF. CDR3 sequence (DNA): TGTGCCACCGGGACAGTCTTATACAATGAGCAGTTCTTC.

The CDR3 spells CASSARQGQNEKLFF. DNA for the CDR3: TGCGCCAGCAGCGCAAGACAGGGCCAAAATGAAAAACTGTTTTTT. V is TRBV5-1 and J is TRBJ1-4; 7 nucleotides match TRBD1. The CDR3 runs to 15 residues. V trimming: 4 bases; J trimming: 5 bases; junction bases outside the gene matches: 8. The germline gives CDR1 SGHRS, CDR2 YFSETQ.

The V and J genes are TRBV19 and TRBJ1-5; D gene unclear. V dropped 1 base and J dropped 0 bases, with 10 bases sitting between them. CDR3 length: 16 residues. In germline, CDR1 is LNHDA, CDR2 SQIVND (reference sequence). The CDR3 sequence: CASSIGEDYSNQPQHF. Written as DNA, the CDR3 is TGTGCCAGTAGTATAGGGGAAGACTATAGCAATCAGCCCCAGCATTTT.

The chain has TRBV19 and TRBJ1-3; D not certain. With 6 bases removed from V and 2 bases from J, the gap between germline ends came to 11 bases. This CDR3 comprises 14 residues. Germline lookup yields CDR1 LNHDA and CDR2 SQIVND (reference sequence). The CDR3 DNA is TGTGCCAGTAGACCGCGGGCAGCTGGAAACACCATATATTTT. This translates into CASRPRAAGNTIYF.

The chain joins TRBV14 to TRBJ2-2; 7 bases are shared with TRBD2. This CDR3 comprises 17 residues. V shed 0 bases and J 4 bases; nucleotides not matched to a gene: 8. Germline CDR1 reads SGHDN; CDR2 reads FVKESK. DNA for the CDR3: TGTGCCAGCAGCCAAGATTTCGGGGCGGGGGTCACCGGGGAGCTGTTTTTT. It specifies CASSQDFGAGVTGELFF. The whole variable domain, remainder taken from reference TRBV14 and TRBJ2-2, is EAGVTQFPSHSVIEKGQTVTLRCDPISGHDNLYWYRRVMGKEIKFLLHFVKESKQDESGMPNNRFLAERTGGTYSTLKVQPAELEDSGVYFCASSQDFGAGVTGELFFGEGSRLTVL.

The chain couples TRBV18 to TRBJ1-3; D is perhaps TRBD1 (6 bases). The V end lost 5 bases, the J end lost 2 bases, and 19 bases lay between the germline ends. Germline V gene lookup returns CDR1 KGHSH and CDR2 LQKENI. This CDR3 comprises 17 residues. The CDR3 region has the DNA TGTGCCAGCTCAGATCGCCCCCCCACAGGGACTGGAAACACCATATATTTT. It specifies CASSDRPPTGTGNTIYF.

This clone occurred once. The rearrangement uses TRBV4-1 and TRBJ1-1, with 8 nucleotides matching TRBD1. Germline assignment: CDR1 MGHRA and CDR2 YSYEKL. The ends lost 1 base at V and 4 bases at J; junction bases unmatched: 11. The CDR3 extends over 17 amino acids. The CDR3 here is CASSQGRGGQASTEAFF. The CDR3 nucleotides are TGCGCCAGCAGCCAAGGACGCGGGGGACAGGCTTCCACTGAAGCTTTCTTT.

The rearrangement uses TRBV2 and TRBJ2-7, with D tentatively TRBD2 (6 bases). This CDR3 spans 13 amino acids. CDR1 is SNHLY and CDR2 is FYNNEI in the germline V gene. V gave up 7 bases and J gave up 1 base, with 11 bases separating them. The CDR3 region has the DNA TGTGCCAGCATGGAGGGGCAGTCCTACGAGCAGTACTTC. This encodes CASMEGQSYEQYF.

The J gene is TRBJ1-2, the V gene TRBV4-1; D uncertain. Between the trimmed V and J ends, which lost 1 base and 3 bases, there was a span of 9 bases. CDR1 MGHRA and CDR2 YSYEKL come from the germline V gene. The CDR3 is 14 amino acids. CDR3: CASSQVRIDYGYTF. In DNA, the CDR3 is TGCGCCAGCAGCCAAGTCAGGATTGACTATGGCTACACCTTC.

Written as DNA, the CDR3 is TGTGCCAGCTCACCACCATTACTTTACACCGGGGAGCTGTTTTTT. This codes for CASSPPLLYTGELFF. The genes are TRBV18 and TRBJ2-2; D uncertain. With 0 bases removed from V and 3 bases from J, the gap between germline ends came to 8 bases. The germline gives CDR1 KGHSH, CDR2 LQKENI. The CDR3 has 15 residues. The full variable domain, rest sourced from reference TRBV18 and TRBJ2-2, is NAGVMQNPRHLVRRRGQEARLRCSPMKGHSHVYWYRQLPEEGLKFMVYLQKENIIDESGMPKERFSAEFPKEGPSILRIQQVVRGDSAAYFCASSPPLLYTGELFFGEGSRLTVL.

This rearrangement joins TRBV5-1 to TRBJ1-4; TRBD1 aligns across 9 bases. The germline CDR1 and CDR2 sequences are SGHRS and YFSETQ. The CDR3 sequence is 15 residues long. The V segment lost 4 bases and the J segment 4 bases; nucleotides outside the gene matches: 5. For the CDR3, the DNA is TGCGCCAGCAGCACGGACAGGGGAGGTAATGAAAAACTGTTTTTT. It codes for CASSTDRGGNEKLFF.

This chain connects TRBV11-2 to TRBJ2-2, with D possibly TRBD2 on 6 matching bases. CDR1 SGHAT and CDR2 FQNNGV come from the germline V gene. Between the trimmed V and J ends, which lost 0 bases and 3 bases, there was a span of 11 bases. This CDR3 comprises 16 residues. CDR3 protein: CASSLEEGSYTGELFF. CDR3 DNA: TGTGCCAGCAGCTTAGAGGAGGGGTCGTACACCGGGGAGCTGTTTTTT.

This clone came up a few times. The genes are TRBV5-1 and TRBJ2-7; 8 bases map to TRBD2. The CDR3 has 16 residues. Germline trimming cut 0 bases from V and 3 bases from J; bases unmatched to any gene: 8. Looked up from germline, CDR1 is SGHRS and CDR2 is YFSETQ. DNA for the CDR3: TGCGCCAGCAGCTTGGGGGCCGGGGGGGCCGACTACGAGCAGTACTTC. Residues: CASSLGAGGADYEQYF.

This chain links TRBV6-5 with TRBJ1-1, with D unresolved. V lost 6 bases and J 0 bases, leaving 14 bases between the germline ends. CDR3 size: 15 residues. The germline V gene encodes CDR1 MNHEY and CDR2 SVGAGI. The CDR3 loop is CASSWPEVLNTEAFF. CDR3 nucleotide sequence: TGTGCCAGCAGCTGGCCGGAGGTTTTGAACACTGAAGCTTTCTTT.

This sequence joins TRBV28 and TRBJ2-5; D possibly corresponds to TRBD2 (7 bases). This CDR3 is built from 14 residues. Per germline, CDR1 MDHEN and CDR2 SYDVKM. Trimming removed 6 bases at V and 5 bases at J, with 16 bases between. The CDR3 loop is CASRPPGGRETQYF. Here the CDR3 DNA reads TGTGCCAGCAGGCCCCCGGGGGGCCGGGAGACCCAGTACTTC.

The rearrangement uses TRBV9 and TRBJ1-1; no definite D call. V gave up 4 bases and J gave up 3 bases, with 10 bases separating them. The CDR3 extends over 13 amino acids. The germline V gene encodes CDR1 SGDLS and CDR2 YYNGEE. The CDR3: CASSPDRDTEAFF. The CDR3 nucleotides are TGTGCCAGCAGCCCCGACCGGGACACTGAAGCTTTCTTT.

The chain is built from TRBV27 and TRBJ1-1, with TRBD1 as a possible D gene (6 bases). Trimming stripped 1 base from V and 8 bases from J, with 11 bases between. Germline V CDR1 and CDR2: MNHEY, SMNVEV (reference sequence). The CDR3 consists of 13 residues. The CDR3 spells CASSLFRQGEAFF. In DNA, the CDR3 is TGTGCCAGCAGTTTATTCCGGCAGGGGGAAGCTTTCTTT.

The chain couples TRBV19 to TRBJ1-5; a possible D gene is TRBD1 (6 bases). The CDR3 totals 20 residues. Deletions cut 3 bases from V and 1 base from J, with 25 bases between. Germline V gene sequence: CDR1 LNHDA, CDR2 SQIVND (reference sequence). CDR3 loop: CASSISFYRDEILSNQPQHF. The CDR3 DNA reads as TGTGCCAGTAGTATCTCCTTTTACAGGGACGAAATTTTGAGCAATCAGCCCCAGCATTTT.